One sample yielded the 20 T cell receptor beta chains listed below, sequenced in a study of OX40 agonist ivuxolimab in advanced cancers. Using immunoSEQ multiplex PCR, the repertoire was profiled, and TCRdb retains in-frame clones only, with some absent. There are 120,000 or so clones in the sample; around nine tenths occur only once, and about 0.3% lies in the top ten. This material consisted of CD4+ or CD8+ T cells sorted from blood, taken in a trial of the OX40 agonist ivuxolimab. These receptors all come from an adult with an advanced solid tumor such as melanoma, head and neck, liver or kidney cancer.

This chain links TRBV18 with TRBJ1-1; weak D call: TRBD1 (5 bases). The V end lost 4 bases, the J end lost 1 base, and 7 bases lay between the germline ends. In germline, CDR1 is KGHSH, CDR2 LQKENI. This CDR3 region has 13 residues. CDR3 in DNA: TGTGCCAGCTCACTGACAGAGAACACTGAAGCTTTCTTT. It codes for CASSLTENTEAFF.

Here the CDR3 DNA reads TGTGCAAGTCGCTTAGGTTCGGGACAGGGAAAGCCCTACGAGCAGTACTTC. It is translated as CASRLGSGQGKPYEQYF. The J gene is TRBJ2-7, the V gene TRBV12-2; the D call TRBD1 from the table was never checked on the DNA. TRBV12-2 is a pseudogene segment. CDR3 length equals 17 residues.

CDR3 amino acids: CASSRRTISSYNEQFF. CDR3 bases: TGTGCCAGCAGTAGAAGGACCATCAGCTCCTACAATGAGCAGTTCTTC. J is TRBJ2-1 and V is TRBV27; no definite D call. V was clipped by 5 bases and J by 0 bases, with 14 bases between them. The CDR3 has 16 residues. Per the germline V gene, CDR1 is MNHEY and CDR2 is SMNVEV (reference sequence).

The chain joins TRBV30 to TRBJ2-5; perhaps TRBD2 as D (6 bases). V dropped 3 bases and J dropped 0 bases, with 17 bases sitting between them. CDR1 is GTSNPN, CDR2 SVGIG, per germline (reference sequence). The CDR3 is 16 amino acids. In DNA form, the CDR3 reads TGTGCCTGGAGACGGATCGTAGCGGCTAACCAAGAGACCCAGTACTTC. It specifies CAWRRIVAANQETQYF.

The V gene is TRBV5-4, the J gene TRBJ2-2; 7 positions match TRBD2. Per the germline V gene, CDR1 is SGHNT and CDR2 is YYREEE (reference sequence). The CDR3 loop spans 18 amino acids. The junction had 14 bases not matched to a gene; V was cut back by 4 bases and J by 2 bases. CDR3 in DNA: TGTGCCAGCAGCCTCGGGGGAGGGGCGAAAATAAACACCGGGGAGCTGTTTTTT. Protein sequence: CASSLGGGAKINTGELFF.

V and J are TRBV6-5 and TRBJ2-7; a possible D gene is TRBD2 (5 bases). The CDR3 consists of 13 residues. Trimming removed 8 bases at V and 6 bases at J, with 17 bases between. The V gene's germline CDR1 is MNHEY and CDR2 SVGAGI. DNA for the CDR3: TGTGCCAGCTTATCTTTTGGAGGTAGCGAGCAGTACTTC. As protein: CASLSFGGSEQYF.

CDR3 in amino acids: CASSLAGQPQHF. In DNA, the CDR3 is TGTGCCAGCAGCTTAGCAGGGCAGCCCCAGCATTTT. The chain employs TRBV13 and TRBJ1-5, with D possibly TRBD1 on 5 matching bases. CDR1 is PRHDT and CDR2 is FYEKMQ in the germline V gene (reference sequence). CDR3 length: 12 residues. Trimming left V 1 base short and J 7 bases short, with 5 bases between.

The rearrangement links TRBV6-9 to TRBJ1-1; TRBD1 matches at 8 bases. The J segment lost 3 bases and the V segment lost 6 bases, leaving 9 bases of the junction unmatched. This CDR3 is 15 amino acids long. CDR1 is MNHGY and CDR2 is SVAAGI in the germline V gene. The CDR3 DNA sequence: TGTGCCAGCAGGGATCAGGGGGCTCGGGACACTGAAGCTTTCTTT. It encodes CASRDQGARDTEAFF.

The chain uses TRBV7-9 and TRBJ1-3, with 7 bases aligning to TRBD1. In germline, CDR1 is SEHNR, CDR2 FQNEAQ (reference sequence). Losses at the gene ends were 2 bases for V and 0 bases for J; bases not matched to a gene: 4. The length of the CDR3 is 16 residues. The CDR3 DNA sequence: TGTGCCAGCAGCTTAACCCGGGACAGCTCTGGAAACACCATATATTTT. Amino acid sequence: CASSLTRDSSGNTIYF.

V gene TRBV5-1 combines with J gene TRBJ2-2; the match to TRBD1 covers 7 bases. From germline, CDR1 is SGHRS and CDR2 YFSETQ. After removal of 5 bases from V and 7 bases from J, the junction contained 11 bases not matched to a gene. CDR3 size: 15 residues. CDR3 region: CASSFTGDGGGELFF. As DNA, the CDR3 is TGCGCCAGCAGTTTTACAGGGGATGGCGGCGGGGAGCTGTTTTTT.

The rearrangement joins TRBV28 to TRBJ2-5, with TRBD2 matching over 8 bases. V dropped 4 bases and J dropped 13; count of bases not matched to a gene: 11. Germline V lookup: CDR1 MDHEN, CDR2 SYDVKM. This CDR3 region has 13 residues. The CDR3 reads CASSSPESGSLYF. The CDR3 DNA reads as TGTGCCAGCAGTTCCCCAGAAAGCGGGAGCTTGTACTTC.

The V gene is TRBV7-2, the J gene TRBJ1-2; a possible D gene is TRBD1 (5 bases). Trimming cost V 1 base and J 4 bases, with 22 bases left between them. Germline V gives CDR1 SGHTA, CDR2 FQGNSA. The CDR3 covers 18 residues. The CDR3 DNA sequence: TGTGCCAGCAGCTTAGGGGACCCCCTACAGGATTTAATCTATGGCTACACCTTC. As protein: CASSLGDPLQDLIYGYTF.

The chain carries TRBV18 and TRBJ2-2, with 7 nucleotides matching TRBD1. With V trimmed by 3 bases and J by 4 bases, 8 bases remained unmatched. The CDR3 is made up of 16 amino acids. Germline-derived CDR1 and CDR2 are KGHSH and LQKENI. The CDR3 DNA follows: TGTGCCAGCTCACCCCTAGGGGGCTTCAGCACCGGGGAGCTGTTTTTT. This gives the protein CASSPLGGFSTGELFF.

This clone appeared a few times. This sequence joins TRBV7-9 and TRBJ2-3, with D uncertain. The CDR3 extends over 11 amino acids. From germline, CDR1 is SEHNR and CDR2 FQNEAQ (reference sequence). V dropped 2 bases and J dropped 6 bases, with 3 bases sitting between them. Here the CDR3 reads CASSLMDTQYF. DNA for the CDR3: TGTGCCAGCAGCTTAATGGATACGCAGTATTTT.

V usage is TRBV7-2 and J usage is TRBJ2-3; D is uncertain. Trimming shortened V by 4 bases and J by 4 bases, and 9 bases separated the two germline ends. The CDR3 runs to 13 residues. Per the germline V gene, CDR1 is SGHTA and CDR2 is FQGNSA. CDR3 in DNA: TGTGCCAGCAGCTCCGCCCCCCCAGATACGCAGTATTTT. It yields the protein CASSSAPPDTQYF.

The CDR3 loop reads CASSRDLQNLSSYNEQFF. Written as DNA, the CDR3 is TGTGCCAGCAGTAGGGATCTGCAGAACCTCAGCTCCTACAATGAGCAGTTCTTC. This rearrangement joins TRBV7-2 to TRBJ2-1; no clear D gene. The V gene lost 6 bases and the J gene lost 0 bases, with 21 bases spanning the gap. The CDR3 covers 18 residues. Germline V gives CDR1 SGHTA, CDR2 FQGNSA.

This clone was counted a single time. This chain links TRBV7-2 with TRBJ1-5, with TRBD1 identical over 9 bases. The J segment lost 2 bases and the V segment lost 5 bases, leaving 4 bases of the junction unmatched. The CDR3 extends over 15 amino acids. Germline V gene lookup returns CDR1 SGHTA and CDR2 FQGNSA. The CDR3 sequence: CASSPDRGGNQPQHF. CDR3 nucleotide sequence: TGTGCCAGCAGCCCTGACAGGGGGGGCAATCAGCCCCAGCATTTT.

This chain links TRBV7-8 with TRBJ2-1; 7 bases align to TRBD2. The CDR3 is 14 amino acids. V shed 0 bases, J shed 5 bases, and the junction held 1 base outside the gene matches. Germline V gene data show CDR1 as SGHVS and CDR2 as FQNEAQ. CDR3 in DNA: TGTGCCAGCAGCTTAGCGCGGGGGAACAATGAGCAGTTCTTC. Translating gives CASSLARGNNEQFF.

The chain carries TRBV10-3 and TRBJ2-2, with D hard to call. This CDR3 comprises 14 residues. V was pared by 6 bases and J by 1 base, with 9 bases between. Germline CDR1 is ENHRY and CDR2 is SYGVKD. This CDR3 reads CAISRRRNTGELFF. The CDR3 DNA reads as TGTGCCATCAGCAGGCGAAGGAACACCGGGGAGCTGTTTTTT.

The chain is built from TRBV5-1 and TRBJ1-2; the D gene is possibly TRBD1 (5 bases). Trimming cost V 2 bases and J 8 bases, with 10 bases left between them. The CDR3 is 12 amino acids. Germline CDR1 SGHRS, CDR2 YFSETQ. The chain's CDR3 is CASSFQEGGYTF. The CDR3 region has the DNA TGCGCCAGCAGCTTTCAAGAGGGGGGCTACACCTTC.